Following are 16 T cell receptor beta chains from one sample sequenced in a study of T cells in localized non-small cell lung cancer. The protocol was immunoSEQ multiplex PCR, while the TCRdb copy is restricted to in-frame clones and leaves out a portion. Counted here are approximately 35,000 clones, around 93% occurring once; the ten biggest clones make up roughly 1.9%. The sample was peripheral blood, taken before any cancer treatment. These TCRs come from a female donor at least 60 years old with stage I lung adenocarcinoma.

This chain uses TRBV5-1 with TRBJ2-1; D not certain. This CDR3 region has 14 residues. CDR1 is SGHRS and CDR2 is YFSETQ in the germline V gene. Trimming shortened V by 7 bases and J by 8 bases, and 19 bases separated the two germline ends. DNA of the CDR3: TGCGCCAGCGCGCTGGAACTACCCTCGGATGAGCAGTTCTTC. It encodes CASALELPSDEQFF. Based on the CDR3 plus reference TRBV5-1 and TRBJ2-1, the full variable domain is KAGVTQTPRYLIKTRGQQVTLSCSPISGHRSVSWYQQTPGQGLQFLFEYFSETQRNKGNFPGRFSGRQFSNSRSEMNVSTLELGDSALYLCASALELPSDEQFFGPGTRLTVL.

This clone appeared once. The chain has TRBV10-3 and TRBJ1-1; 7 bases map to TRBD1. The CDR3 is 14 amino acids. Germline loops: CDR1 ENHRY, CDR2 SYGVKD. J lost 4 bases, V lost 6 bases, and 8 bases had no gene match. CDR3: CAIRGTARITEAFF. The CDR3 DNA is TGTGCCATCAGGGGGACAGCGCGGATCACTGAAGCTTTCTTT.

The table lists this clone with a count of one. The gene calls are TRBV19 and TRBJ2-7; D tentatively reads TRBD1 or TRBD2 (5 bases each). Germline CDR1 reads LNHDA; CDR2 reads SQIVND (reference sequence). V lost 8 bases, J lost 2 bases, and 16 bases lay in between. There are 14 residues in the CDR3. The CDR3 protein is CASGTGGPAYEQYF. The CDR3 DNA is TGTGCCAGTGGTACAGGAGGTCCGGCCTACGAGCAGTACTTC.

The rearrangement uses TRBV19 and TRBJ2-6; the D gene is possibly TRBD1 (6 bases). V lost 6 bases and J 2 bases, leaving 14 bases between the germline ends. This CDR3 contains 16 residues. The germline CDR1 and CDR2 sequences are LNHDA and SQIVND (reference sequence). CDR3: CASSPTTGTGANVLTF. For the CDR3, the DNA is TGTGCCAGTAGCCCAACCACAGGGACTGGGGCCAACGTCCTGACTTTC.

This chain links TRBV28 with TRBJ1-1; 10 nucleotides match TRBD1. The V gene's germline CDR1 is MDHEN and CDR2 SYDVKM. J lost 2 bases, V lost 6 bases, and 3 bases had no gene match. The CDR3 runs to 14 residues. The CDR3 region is CASSRTGGNTEAFF. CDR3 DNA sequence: TGTGCCAGCAGCCGGACAGGGGGAAACACTGAAGCTTTCTTT.

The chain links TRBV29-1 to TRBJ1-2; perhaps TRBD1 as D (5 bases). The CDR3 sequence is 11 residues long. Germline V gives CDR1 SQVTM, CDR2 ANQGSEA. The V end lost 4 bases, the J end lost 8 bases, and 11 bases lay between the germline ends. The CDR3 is CSVVVWGGYTF. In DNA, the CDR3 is TGCAGCGTTGTGGTCTGGGGGGGCTACACCTTC.

Written as DNA, the CDR3 is TGTGCCAGCAGCTTTTCAGGGGGGAATGAAAAACTGTTTTTT. It is translated as CASSFSGGNEKLFF. The chain joins TRBV7-2 to TRBJ1-4; 7 bases are shared with TRBD1. This CDR3 comprises 14 residues. V lost 3 bases to trimming and J lost 5 bases; unmatched junction nucleotides: 3. The germline V gene encodes CDR1 SGHTA and CDR2 FQGNSA.

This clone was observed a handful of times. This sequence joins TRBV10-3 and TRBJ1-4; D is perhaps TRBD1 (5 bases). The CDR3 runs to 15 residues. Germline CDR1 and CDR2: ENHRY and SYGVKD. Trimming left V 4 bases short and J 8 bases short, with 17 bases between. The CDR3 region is CAISVGWGEGEKLFF. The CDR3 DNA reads TGTGCCATCAGTGTTGGTTGGGGGGAAGGAGAAAAACTGTTTTTT.

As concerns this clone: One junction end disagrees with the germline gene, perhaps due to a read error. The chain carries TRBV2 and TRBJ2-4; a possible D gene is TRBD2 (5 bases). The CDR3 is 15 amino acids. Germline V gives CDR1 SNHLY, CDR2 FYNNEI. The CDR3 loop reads CASSEGGLAKNIQYF. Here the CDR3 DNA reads TGTGCCAGCAGCGAAGGAGGACTAGCCAAAAACATTCAGTACTTC.

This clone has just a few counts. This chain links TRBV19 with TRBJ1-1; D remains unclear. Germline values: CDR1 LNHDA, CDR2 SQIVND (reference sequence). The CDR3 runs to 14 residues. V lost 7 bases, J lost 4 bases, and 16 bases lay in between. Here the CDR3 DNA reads TGTGCCAGTACGTCACGGGGTAAGATCACTGAAGCTTTCTTT. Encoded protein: CASTSRGKITEAFF. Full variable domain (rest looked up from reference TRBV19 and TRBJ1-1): DGGITQSPKYLFRKEGQNVTLSCEQNLNHDAMYWYRQDPGQGLRLIYYSQIVNDFQKGDIAEGYSVSREKKESFPLTVTSAQKNPTAFYLCASTSRGKITEAFFGQGTRLTVV.

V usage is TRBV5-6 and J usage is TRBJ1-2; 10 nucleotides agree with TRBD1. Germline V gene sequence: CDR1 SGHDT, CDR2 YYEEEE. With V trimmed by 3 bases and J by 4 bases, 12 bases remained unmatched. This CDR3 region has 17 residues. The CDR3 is CASSSRRDRGRGYGYTF. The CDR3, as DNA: TGTGCCAGCAGCTCGCGCCGGGACAGGGGTCGCGGCTATGGCTACACCTTC.

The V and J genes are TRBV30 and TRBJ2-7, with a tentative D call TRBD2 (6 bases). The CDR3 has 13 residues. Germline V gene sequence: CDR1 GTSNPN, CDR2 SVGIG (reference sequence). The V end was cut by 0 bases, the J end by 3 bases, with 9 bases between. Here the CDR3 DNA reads TGTGCCTGGAGTGTTGGAGGGAGCTACGAGCAGTACTTC. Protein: CAWSVGGSYEQYF.

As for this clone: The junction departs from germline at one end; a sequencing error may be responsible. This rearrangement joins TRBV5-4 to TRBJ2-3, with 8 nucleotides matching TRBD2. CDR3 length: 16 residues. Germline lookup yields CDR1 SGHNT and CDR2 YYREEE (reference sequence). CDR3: CASSAPPAGGTETQYF. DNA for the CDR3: TGTGCCAGCAGCGCCCCTCCGGCGGGGGGAACAGAAACGCAGTATTTT.

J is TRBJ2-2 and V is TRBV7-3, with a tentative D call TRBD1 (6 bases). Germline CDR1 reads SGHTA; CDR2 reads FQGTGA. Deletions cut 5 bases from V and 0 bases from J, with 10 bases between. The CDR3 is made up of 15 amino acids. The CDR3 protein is CASSPGQTNTGELFF. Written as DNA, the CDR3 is TGTGCCAGCAGCCCTGGACAGACGAACACCGGGGAGCTGTTTTTT.

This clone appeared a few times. The CDR3 protein is CASSSGGLYNEQFF. CDR3 nucleotides: TGTGCCAGTAGCAGCGGGGGGCTCTACAATGAGCAGTTCTTC. This chain links TRBV19 with TRBJ2-1; 9 bases map to TRBD2. CDR1 LNHDA and CDR2 SQIVND come from the germline V gene (reference sequence). The V and J ends lost 6 bases and 3 bases, in that order; junction bases with no gene match: 3. The CDR3 length is 14 residues.

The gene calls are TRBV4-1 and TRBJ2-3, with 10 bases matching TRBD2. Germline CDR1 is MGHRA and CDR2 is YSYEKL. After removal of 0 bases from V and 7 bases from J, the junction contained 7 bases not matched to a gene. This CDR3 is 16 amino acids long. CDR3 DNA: TGCGCCAGCAGCCAAGATCGAGGGACTAGCGTAAATACGCAGTATTTT. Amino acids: CASSQDRGTSVNTQYF.